This T cell receptor (beta chain) was captured in a study of early T cells in non-severe SARS-CoV-2 infection. CDR3 length: 16 amino acids. J gave up 3 bases and V 5 bases, and 8 bases lay outside the gene matches. Germline V gene sequence: CDR1 SGHTA, CDR2 FQGNSA. TCRdb independently ran MiXCR on the 5' RACE reads; one entry per CDR3 protein. The table records about 48,000 distinct CDR3 sequences, around 6.4% of them present only once. This clonotype was seen many times. Its antigen is as yet unknown. Study-level findings and limits: Anti-spike CD8 responses were favored in VDJdb matching, and private and CD4 specificities were missed.

The V call is TRBV7-2, the J call TRBJ2-7; 12 bases fit TRBD2. The TCR originated in an adult who was a healthcare worker with PCR-confirmed SARS-CoV-2 infection or an uninfected control (not recorded which). Sequences were derived from whole blood, sampled at baseline. The CDR3 protein is CASSPRLAGGVYEQYF. CDR3 nucleotides: TGTGCCAGCAGCCCCCGTCTAGCGGGAGGGGTCTACGAGCAGTACTTC.